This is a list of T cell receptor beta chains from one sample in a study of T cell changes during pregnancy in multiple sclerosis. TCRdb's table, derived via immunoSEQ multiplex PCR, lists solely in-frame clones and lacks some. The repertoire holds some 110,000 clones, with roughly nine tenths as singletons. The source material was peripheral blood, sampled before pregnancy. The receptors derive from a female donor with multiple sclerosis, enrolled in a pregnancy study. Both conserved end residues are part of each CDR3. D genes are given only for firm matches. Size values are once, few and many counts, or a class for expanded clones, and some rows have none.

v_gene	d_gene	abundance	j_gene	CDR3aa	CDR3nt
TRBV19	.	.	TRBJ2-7	CASSIAGMYEQYF	TGTGCCAGTAGTATTGCAGGGATGTACGAGCAGTACTTC
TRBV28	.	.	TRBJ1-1	CASSPDRQANTEAFF	TGTGCCAGCAGCCCGGACAGACAGGCGAACACTGAAGCTTTCTTT
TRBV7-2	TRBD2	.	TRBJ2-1	CASSLVSGGNNEQFF	TGTGCCAGCAGCTTAGTTAGCGGGGGAAACAATGAGCAGTTCTTC
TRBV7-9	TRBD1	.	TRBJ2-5	CASSQTGGETQYF	TGTGCCAGCAGCCAGACAGGGGGAGAGACCCAGTACTTC
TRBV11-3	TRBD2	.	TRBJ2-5	CASSLLAGVQETQYF	TGTGCCAGCAGCTTACTAGCGGGGGTCCAAGAGACCCAGTACTTC
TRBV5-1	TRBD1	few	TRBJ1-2	CASSLNTRTGNGYTF	TGCGCCAGCAGCTTAAACACACGGACAGGTAACGGCTACACCTTC
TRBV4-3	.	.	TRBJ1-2	CASSQEVASGYHGYTF	TGCGCCAGCAGCCAAGAGGTGGCGTCAGGGTACCATGGCTACACCTTC
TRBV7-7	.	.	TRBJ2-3	CASSLGRGRTDTQYF	TGTGCCAGCAGCTTAGGGAGGGGGCGCACAGATACGCAGTATTTT
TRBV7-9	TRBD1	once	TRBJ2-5	CASSWTGGSETQYF	TGTGCCAGCAGCTGGACAGGGGGCAGTGAGACCCAGTACTTC
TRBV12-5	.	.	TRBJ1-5	CASGLGSFNPAQHF	TGTGCTAGTGGTTTGGGAAGTTTTAACCCGGCCCAGCATTTT
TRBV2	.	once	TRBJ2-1	CASSDPSTVLMHEQFF	TGTGCCAGCAGTGACCCCTCGACAGTACTTATGCATGAGCAGTTCTTC
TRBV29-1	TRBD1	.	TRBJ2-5	CSVYRGKETQYF	TGCAGCGTATACAGGGGTAAAGAGACCCAGTACTTC
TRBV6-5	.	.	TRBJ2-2	CASSYLGQNTGELFF	TGTGCCAGCAGTTACCTTGGACAGAACACCGGGGAGCTGTTTTTT
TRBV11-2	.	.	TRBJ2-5	CASRNTGFIQETQYF	TGTGCCAGCAGGAACACAGGGTTCATCCAAGAGACCCAGTACTTC